This section outlines one TCR beta chain sequence together with its context. What antigen it recognizes has not been identified. No quality values exist for individual bases; no much larger clone is one base distant. This sample's treatment or condition label indicates: roughly 20 received Ad26.COV2.S at low or high dose, single or two shots; 5 received placebo; per-sample allocation not given. Repertoires of vaccine and placebo recipients were sequenced from samples taken on day 63 after the first injection. In Cohort 1b, 20 to 25 adults aged 18-55 years were enrolled at a single site in Boston, USA, between 29 July and 7 August 2020. As a vaccine, Ad26.COV2.S was a replication-incompetent adenovirus type 26 vector that expressed a prefusion-stabilized SARS-CoV-2 spike protein derived from the original Wuhan strain. This specimen comes from a study of Ad26.COV2.S vaccination and SARS-CoV-2 variants (dated by TCRdb to the early 2020s). For the study in its entirety: Donors in the vaccine arm were drawn from COV1001, a multicentre, randomized, double-blind, placebo-controlled phase I-IIa trial testing Ad26.COV2.S in healthy adults. Ad26.COV2.S was administered intramuscularly at a dose of 5x10^10 or 1x10^11 viral particles, either as one shot or as two shots given 56 days apart. TCRbeta repertoire sequencing was used to assess the specificity and breadth of SARS-CoV-2-reactive T cell receptors after Ad26.COV2.S vaccination. The TCR-sequenced set comprised about 32 samples: around 20 Ad26.COV2.S vaccine recipients, 5 placebo recipients and 8 SARS-CoV-2 convalescent individuals. Trial participants were randomized into five groups of five: low-dose or high-dose Ad26.COV2.S given once or twice, or placebo on both occasions. Throughout the experiments and outcome assessment, investigators stayed blinded to trial group allocation.

The immunoSEQ Assay was used to sequence TCRbeta CDR3 regions. After extraction, genomic DNA underwent amplification by bias-controlled multiplex PCR, followed by high-throughput sequencing. In the original analysis: Collapsing and filtering of sequences were performed to quantify the absolute abundance of each unique TCRbeta CDR3 region. T cell fraction was estimated by normalization of TCRbeta template counts to usable DNA, with usable DNA being measured through amplification of reference genes present in all nucleated cells. Repertoire TCRs were annotated as SARS-CoV-2-specific by exact matching of V gene, CDR3 amino acid sequence and J gene to a known reactive TCR set. The reference SARS-CoV-2 TCR set was obtained from MIRA and was filtered for enrichment in COVID-19-positive ImmuneCODE repertoires, whereby public or cross-reactive TCRs were removed. Drawing on the MIRA antigens, annotated TCRs were analysed further at the level of specific ORF or position within ORF. Depth was the summed frequency of annotated unique rearrangements, while breadth was defined as annotated unique rearrangements over total unique productive rearrangements. Two-sided Wilcoxon rank-sum tests were applied when comparing TCR breadth between groups. In its TCRdb copy, this immuneACCESS table keeps in-frame sequences only and misses some clones. Where compared with another copy, unresolved V genes explain less than half of these, and the others have no known cause. For V, J and clone size, that table is used; D and trimming come from the DNA. Here the sample has around 320,000 clones; approximately 80% occur a single time. The top ten clonotypes cover 2.1% of the sample.

What the study reported, not specific to this receptor: Comparing responses between vaccine doses or regimens was not something the study was powered to do. Ad26.COV2.S recipients had higher spike-specific TCR breadth than placebo recipients (P = 0.0014). The authors noted that total T cell responses may have been underestimated by the TCR breadth and depth analyses. Vaccine and placebo recipients had comparable non-spike TCR breadth, which fits with the vaccine containing only spike. Substantial breadth of spike-specific CD8+ and CD4+ T cell responses was reported after vaccination.

Reading from cysteine to phenylalanine, the CDR3 counts 14 amino acids. The only DNA kept is the CDR3, 42 bases in frame from the first base. CDR1 and CDR2 (MGHRA, YSYEKL) derive from the germline V gene. V drops 1 base and J drops 0 bases, leaving 7 bases in between. This clonotype was sampled from a person aged 18 to 59 who received the Ad26.COV2.S COVID-19 vaccine or a placebo. The chain was built from TRBV4-1 and TRBJ2-7; confidence is insufficient to name the D gene. The sample consisted of peripheral blood, taken in a trial of Ad26.COV2.S vaccine versus placebo. This receptor carries the CDR3 CASSQGPSSYEQYF. The sequenced DNA: TGCGCCAGCAGCCAAGGGCCGAGCTCCTACGAGCAGTACTTC.